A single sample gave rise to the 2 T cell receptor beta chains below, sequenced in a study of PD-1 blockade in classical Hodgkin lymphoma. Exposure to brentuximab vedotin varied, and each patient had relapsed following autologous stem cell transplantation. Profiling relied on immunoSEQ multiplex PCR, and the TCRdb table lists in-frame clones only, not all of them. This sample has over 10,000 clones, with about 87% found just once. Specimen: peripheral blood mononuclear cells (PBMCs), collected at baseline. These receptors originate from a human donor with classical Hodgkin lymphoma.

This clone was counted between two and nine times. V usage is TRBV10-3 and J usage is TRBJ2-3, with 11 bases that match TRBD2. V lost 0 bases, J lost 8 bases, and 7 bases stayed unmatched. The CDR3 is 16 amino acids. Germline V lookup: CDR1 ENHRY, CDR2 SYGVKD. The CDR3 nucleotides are TGTGCCATCAGTGAGTCGGCTAGCGGGGGGACGAGTACGCAGTATTTT. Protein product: CAISESASGGTSTQYF.

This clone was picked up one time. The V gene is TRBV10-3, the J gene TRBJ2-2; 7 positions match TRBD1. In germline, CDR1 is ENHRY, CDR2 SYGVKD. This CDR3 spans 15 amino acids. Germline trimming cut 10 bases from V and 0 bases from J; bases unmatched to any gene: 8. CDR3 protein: CATRTGDSNTGELFF. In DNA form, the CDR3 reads TGTGCCACCCGAACAGGGGATTCGAACACCGGGGAGCTGTTTTTT.